The next 10 T cell receptor beta chains were all read from a single sample in a study of beta chain features in type 1 diabetes. TCRB transcripts that were expressed got sequenced, as all of the isolated RNA had been reverse transcribed. Method: immunoSEQ multiplex PCR; TCRdb's copy keeps in-frame clones and lacks some. The table records roughly 230,000 clones, 9% to 10% of them present only once. The source material was naive CD4+ T cells from blood. The receptors come from a woman between 18 and 30 years old in good health.

This clone was observed a handful of times. The rearrangement links TRBV11-2 to TRBJ2-3, with 9 positions matching TRBD2. Germline lookup yields CDR1 SGHAT and CDR2 FQNNGV. V lost 5 bases and J lost 2; bases outside the gene matches: 11. The CDR3 spans 17 residues. CDR3 loop: CASSDLLLAGLTDTQYF. CDR3 in DNA: TGTGCCAGCAGCGACCTATTACTAGCGGGCCTCACAGATACGCAGTATTTT. Drawing the rest from reference TRBV11-2 and TRBJ2-3, the complete variable domain is EAGVAQSPRYKIIEKRQSVAFWCNPISGHATLYWYQQILGQGPKLLIQFQNNGVVDDSQLPKDRFSAERLKGVDSTLKIQPAKLEDSAVYLCASSDLLLAGLTDTQYFGPGTRLTVL.

This clone was observed a handful of times. The same CDR3 arises from other DNA sequences in this sample as well. The V gene is TRBV5-1, the J gene TRBJ1-1; D gene unclear. Germline lookup yields CDR1 SGHRS and CDR2 YFSETQ. This CDR3 region has 14 residues. The ends were cut back, 0 bases at V and 1 base at J, with 7 bases in the middle. CDR3 amino acids: CASSLAGRNTEAFF. DNA for the CDR3: TGCGCCAGCAGCTTGGCTGGGAGGAACACTGAAGCTTTCTTT.

The genes are TRBV6-6 and TRBJ2-1; 9 nucleotides match TRBD2. After removal of 6 bases from V and 3 bases from J, the junction contained 6 bases not matched to a gene. This CDR3 spans 15 amino acids. Per germline, CDR1 MNHNY and CDR2 SVGAGI (reference sequence). The CDR3 sequence: CASRSGTSSYNEQFF. The CDR3 DNA is TGTGCCAGCAGATCCGGGACTAGCAGCTACAATGAGCAGTTCTTC.

This clone occurred a few times. The chain recombines TRBV28 with TRBJ2-1, with D possibly TRBD2 on 8 matching bases. CDR3 length: 14 residues. The ends were cut back, 7 bases at V and 10 bases at J, with 20 bases in the middle. The V gene's germline CDR1 is MDHEN and CDR2 SYDVKM. CDR3 in DNA: TGTGCCAGCACCCTAGGGGGCACGGGAGGGGAGCAGTTCTTC. Its protein product is CASTLGGTGGEQFF.

This rearrangement joins TRBV28 to TRBJ1-1; D is perhaps TRBD1 (5 bases). There are 17 residues in the CDR3. Germline CDR1 is MDHEN and CDR2 is SYDVKM. V lost 5 bases and J 0 bases, leaving 19 bases between the germline ends. The CDR3 coding sequence is TGTGCCAGCAGTCCACCTCGGGGACTGATAATGAACACTGAAGCTTTCTTT. Its translation: CASSPPRGLIMNTEAFF.

The chain is built from TRBV10-3 and TRBJ2-2; 13 positions match TRBD2. The germline gives CDR1 ENHRY, CDR2 SYGVKD. The CDR3 runs 18 residues. Trimming took 2 bases from V and 1 from J; bases not matched to a gene: 4. The CDR3 DNA is TGTGCCATCAGTGAGACTAGCGGGAGGGTGAAGAACACCGGGGAGCTGTTTTTT. It is translated as CAISETSGRVKNTGELFF.

Only a few counts were recorded for this clone. V and J are TRBV7-3 and TRBJ2-5; 7 bases line up with TRBD1. V trimming: 6 bases; J trimming: 1 base; junction bases outside the gene matches: 8. The CDR3 runs to 15 residues. Germline V gives CDR1 SGHTA, CDR2 FQGTGA. CDR3 DNA: TGTGCCAGCAGTCCCGGACAGGAGTCCCAAGAGACCCAGTACTTC. It specifies CASSPGQESQETQYF.

This clone was found a few times. The chain combines TRBV7-8 with TRBJ1-2; 7 bases are shared with TRBD1. Per germline, CDR1 SGHVS and CDR2 FQNEAQ. The CDR3 loop spans 16 amino acids. J lost 2 bases, V lost 5 bases, and 11 bases had no gene match. The CDR3 region is CASSHSGGSSNYGYTF. DNA of the CDR3: TGTGCCAGCAGCCACTCAGGGGGGAGCTCGAACTATGGCTACACCTTC.

Only a few counts were recorded for this clone. J is TRBJ2-6 and V is TRBV5-4; TRBD1 matches at 10 bases. With 7 bases clipped from V and 0 bases from J, the junction kept 4 bases outside the gene matches. The CDR3 contains 16 residues. CDR1 is SGHNT and CDR2 is YYREEE in the germline V gene (reference sequence). For the CDR3, the DNA is TGTGCCAGCGGGACAGGGGAACCCTCTGGGGCCAACGTCCTGACTTTC. This sequence encodes CASGTGEPSGANVLTF.

This clone turned up a few times. V and J are TRBV6-6 and TRBJ2-5; 9 bases are a match to TRBD1. V shed 6 bases, J shed 5 bases, and the junction held 4 bases outside the gene matches. This CDR3 is 13 amino acids long. Looked up from germline, CDR1 is MNHNY and CDR2 is SVGAGI (reference sequence). For the CDR3, the DNA is TGTGCCAGCAGCAGGACAGGGGCGGAGACCCAGTACTTC. Its protein product is CASSRTGAETQYF.